These 28 T cell receptor beta chains were all obtained from the same sample, sequenced in a study of cytomegalovirus exposure and HLA in healthy donors. This PCR relied on a set of 60 Vbeta primers and 13 Jbeta primers. Here immunoSEQ multiplex PCR was the method, and the copy in TCRdb shows in-frame clones only, minus some. The profile shows 100,000 or so clones, roughly 77% of them singletons. The specimen sequenced was PBMCs. The receptor set was obtained from a human donor in good health.

V gene TRBV4-2 combines with J gene TRBJ2-1, with D tentatively TRBD2 (6 bases). Germline assignment: CDR1 LGHNA and CDR2 YNFKEQ. The CDR3 is made up of 13 amino acids. The germline V and J ends were trimmed by 1 base and 9 bases, with 10 bases remaining between them. The CDR3 region has the DNA TGTGCCAGCAGCCAAGGGCGGGGAGCTGAGCAGTTCTTC. This codes for CASSQGRGAEQFF.

This chain links TRBV4-2 with TRBJ2-3, with 9 positions matching TRBD2. V shed 0 bases and J 2 bases; nucleotides not matched to a gene: 15. Looked up from germline, CDR1 is LGHNA and CDR2 is YNFKEQ. This CDR3 has 20 residues. Written as DNA, the CDR3 is TGTGCCAGCAGCCAAGATTGGGGGTATAGCGGGAGTTTGCTCACAGATACGCAGTATTTT. Its translation is CASSQDWGYSGSLLTDTQYF.

CDR3 residues: CAWSSLARRIEDTQYF. For the CDR3, the DNA is TGTGCCTGGTCCTCTCTAGCGAGGAGGATAGAAGATACGCAGTATTTT. The gene calls are TRBV30 and TRBJ2-3; tentatively, D is TRBD2 (6 bases). V was clipped by 5 bases and J by 5 bases, with 23 bases between them. Germline values: CDR1 GTSNPN, CDR2 SVGIG (reference sequence). The CDR3 sequence is 16 residues long.

The chain combines TRBV28 with TRBJ1-1, with TRBD1 matching over 7 bases. The CDR3 has 14 amino acids. Trimming took 5 bases from V and 5 from J; bases not matched to a gene: 8. Germline loops: CDR1 MDHEN, CDR2 SYDVKM. Here the CDR3 DNA reads TGTGCCAGCAGTCCGACAGGGCCTCGGACTGAAGCTTTCTTT. This sequence encodes CASSPTGPRTEAFF.

CDR3 in DNA: TGTGCCTGGAGTGTAGGGCCGGGAACTGGTACGCAGTATTTT. Translating it yields CAWSVGPGTGTQYF. The genes are TRBV30 and TRBJ2-3, with a weak D call TRBD2 (5 bases). CDR3 length: 14 residues. Germline V gene sequence: CDR1 GTSNPN, CDR2 SVGIG (reference sequence). V was shortened by 0 bases and J by 8 bases, with 15 bases between the two germline ends.

The genes are TRBV19 and TRBJ1-1; a possible D gene is TRBD1 (5 bases). The CDR3 spans 15 residues. Between the trimmed V and J ends, which lost 5 bases and 1 base, there was a span of 14 bases. Germline-derived CDR1 and CDR2 are LNHDA and SQIVND (reference sequence). CDR3 sequence reads: CASSSYGGPNTEAFF. DNA for the CDR3: TGTGCCAGTAGTTCTTACGGGGGTCCGAACACTGAAGCTTTCTTT.

The rearrangement links TRBV15 to TRBJ2-7, with D tentatively TRBD1 (6 bases). The V end lost 0 bases, the J end lost 7 bases, and 13 bases lay between the germline ends. Looked up from germline, CDR1 is LNHNV and CDR2 is YYDKDF (reference sequence). This CDR3 is built from 14 residues. The CDR3 nucleotides are TGTGCCACCAGCAGAGAACAGGGATTTTGGGAGCAGTACTTC. This gives the protein CATSREQGFWEQYF.

The chain uses TRBV28 and TRBJ2-7; D is uncertain. CDR3 size: 13 residues. The germline V gene has CDR1 MDHEN and CDR2 SYDVKM. Trimming left V 9 bases short and J 4 bases short, with 16 bases between. CDR3 in DNA: TGTGCCAGTGCACCCCCGGTGGTATACGAGCAGTACTTC. This sequence encodes CASAPPVVYEQYF. The full variable domain, completed using reference TRBV28 and TRBJ2-7, is DVKVTQSSRYLVKRTGEKVFLECVQDMDHENMFWYRQDPGLGLRLIYFSYDVKMKEKGDIPEGYSVSREKKERFSLILESASTNQTSMYLCASAPPVVYEQYFGPGTRLTVT.

This chain connects TRBV10-1 to TRBJ2-5; D possibly corresponds to TRBD2 (6 bases). The CDR3 spans 16 residues. Trimming stripped 2 bases from V and 5 bases from J, with 18 bases between. CDR1 and CDR2 (germline): WNHNN, SYGVQD (reference sequence). DNA for the CDR3: TGCGCCAGCAGTGAGCCCGGGACTTCACCATCGGAGACCCAGTACTTC. Translation: CASSEPGTSPSETQYF.

The CDR3 sequence is CASSRLGTGDSYEQYF. CDR3 DNA sequence: TGTGCCAGCAGCCGACTCGGGACAGGGGACTCCTACGAGCAGTACTTC. The gene calls are TRBV4-2 and TRBJ2-7; TRBD1 matches 10 bases. There are 16 residues in the CDR3. Trimming at V came to 4 bases and at J to 0 bases, leaving 6 bases not matched to a gene. Germline V lookup: CDR1 LGHNA, CDR2 YNFKEQ.

This rearrangement joins TRBV7-5 to TRBJ2-3; TRBD2 reflects the table's D call only, with no check against the DNA. TRBV7-5 represents a pseudogene. The CDR3 has 12 amino acids. CDR3 region: CVRSFEAMTQYF. DNA for the CDR3: TGTGTCAGAAGCTTTGAGGCCATGACGCAGTATTTT.

V and J are TRBV9 and TRBJ2-3; 15 bases agree with TRBD2. J was trimmed by 4 bases and V by 4 bases; bases with no gene match: 4. In germline, CDR1 is SGDLS, CDR2 YYNGEE. The CDR3 runs 16 residues. The DNA for the CDR3 is TGTGCCAGCAGCCCGGGGACTAGCGGGGGGCCAGATACGCAGTATTTT. It is translated as CASSPGTSGGPDTQYF.

This chain connects TRBV6-5 to TRBJ2-2; TRBD2 matches 11 bases. Germline CDR1 MNHEY, CDR2 SVGAGI. V shed 2 bases and J 5 bases; nucleotides not matched to a gene: 4. The CDR3 has 16 amino acids. CDR3 in DNA: TGTGCCAGCAGTTACGCGGCTAGCGGGAGGACCGGGGAGCTGTTTTTT. Protein sequence: CASSYAASGRTGELFF.

This clone was seen a handful of times. This sequence joins TRBV6-6 and TRBJ1-1, with D possibly matching TRBD1 (6 bases). The CDR3 contains 14 residues. CDR1 is MNHNY and CDR2 is SVGAGI in the germline V gene (reference sequence). The V and J ends lost 2 bases and 11 bases respectively, with 18 bases between them. In nucleotides, the CDR3 is TGTGCCAGCAGTTACCGCGGCCCTGGACAGCCCGCTTTCTTT. It yields the protein CASSYRGPGQPAFF.

DNA of the CDR3: TGTGCCAGCAGCTTATATACAGGCAGCTCTGGAAACACCATATATTTT. This codes for CASSLYTGSSGNTIYF. The J gene is TRBJ1-3, the V gene TRBV7-2, with D possibly matching TRBD1 (5 bases). The germline CDR1 and CDR2 sequences are SGHTA and FQGNSA. Trimming removed 2 bases from V and 0 bases from J, with 11 bases in between. This CDR3 comprises 16 residues.

There are a few counts of this clone. The chain carries TRBV7-9 and TRBJ2-7; the match to TRBD2 covers 9 bases. This CDR3 comprises 17 residues. With 3 bases clipped from V and 4 bases from J, the junction kept 13 bases outside the gene matches. CDR1 and CDR2 (germline): SEHNR, FQNEAQ (reference sequence). CDR3 loop: CASSFLPLSGREYEQYF. CDR3 nucleotide sequence: TGTGCCAGCAGCTTCCTCCCCCTTAGCGGGAGAGAGTACGAGCAGTACTTC.

This clone was detected a few times. The chain employs TRBV2 and TRBJ1-4; D is unresolved. The germline CDR1 and CDR2 sequences are SNHLY and FYNNEI. The ends were cut back, 6 bases at V and 1 base at J, with 9 bases in the middle. The CDR3 is 14 residues long. CDR3 coding DNA: TGTGCCAGCAGGGAGGACGGAACTAATGAAAAACTGTTTTTT. Its protein product is CASREDGTNEKLFF.

The rearrangement links TRBV19 to TRBJ1-3; D is uncertain. CDR1 is LNHDA and CDR2 is SQIVND in the germline V gene (reference sequence). The CDR3 contains 14 residues. V was cut by 6 bases and J by 0 bases, with 9 bases left in between. The CDR3 DNA reads as TGTGCCAGTAGGGCATCCGCCTCTGGAAACACCATATATTTT. The encoded protein is CASRASASGNTIYF.

The rearrangement links TRBV6-1 to TRBJ2-7; perhaps TRBD2 as D (6 bases). Germline CDR1 reads MNHNS; CDR2 reads SASEGT. The CDR3 contains 12 residues. V lost 5 bases and J 7 bases, leaving 12 bases between the germline ends. The CDR3 reads CASSRWRDEQYF. The CDR3 nucleotides are TGTGCCAGCAGTAGATGGAGGGATGAGCAGTACTTC.

The genes are TRBV5-1 and TRBJ2-1, with TRBD2 matching 10 bases. The germline CDR1 and CDR2 sequences are SGHRS and YFSETQ. V trimming: 4 bases; J trimming: 2 bases; junction bases outside the gene matches: 9. There are 17 residues in the CDR3. The CDR3 DNA sequence: TGCGCCAGCAGCCTAAACCCCCTAGCGGGAGCCTACAATGAGCAGTTCTTC. Translated, it gives CASSLNPLAGAYNEQFF.

This clone was counted a few times. The V gene is TRBV7-2, the J gene TRBJ2-7; D ambiguous. The CDR3 totals 14 residues. V gave up 1 base and J gave up 3 bases, with 10 bases separating them. Germline assignment: CDR1 SGHTA and CDR2 FQGNSA. CDR3 sequence (DNA): TGTGCCAGCAGCTTAGGTTTGTACATCTACGAGCAGTACTTC. It is translated as CASSLGLYIYEQYF.

This rearrangement joins TRBV23-1 to TRBJ2-4; 13 nucleotides align to TRBD2. TRBV23-1 qualifies as an ORF whose function is uncertain. V gave up 3 bases and J gave up 0 bases; unmatched junction bases: 8. The CDR3 is made up of 19 amino acids. In DNA form, the CDR3 reads TGCGCCAGCAGTCACCCCGGGACTAGCGGGGTTCTAGCCAAAAACATTCAGTACTTC. Translated: CASSHPGTSGVLAKNIQYF.

The chain is built from TRBV21-1 and TRBJ2-2; TRBD1 is the table's D call and was not checked against the DNA. TRBV21-1 is an annotated pseudogene. This CDR3 has 15 residues. DNA for the CDR3: TGTGCCAGCAGCAAAGGACAGGGGAACACCGGGGAGCTGTTTTTT. Translated: CASSKGQGNTGELFF.

The rearrangement joins TRBV7-9 to TRBJ2-3; tentative D call: TRBD2 (6 bases). The CDR3 runs to 15 residues. CDR1 SEHNR and CDR2 FQNEAQ come from the germline V gene (reference sequence). With 0 bases removed from V and 3 bases from J, the gap between germline ends came to 10 bases. In nucleotides, the CDR3 is TGTGCCAGCAGCTTAGCGGGGGGTCGGACAGATACGCAGTATTTT. This codes for CASSLAGGRTDTQYF. The variable domain in full, completed from reference TRBV7-9 and TRBJ2-3, reads DTGVSQNPRHKITKRGQNVTFRCDPISEHNRLYWYRQTLGQGPEFLTYFQNEAQLEKSRLLSDRFSAERPKGSFSTLEIQRTEQGDSAMYLCASSLAGGRTDTQYFGPGTRLTVL.

The rearrangement joins TRBV7-2 to TRBJ2-5; 8 positions agree with TRBD1. Germline CDR1 is SGHTA and CDR2 is FQGNSA. The CDR3 is 16 residues long. V gave up 5 bases and J gave up 2 bases; unmatched junction bases: 10. The CDR3 DNA follows: TGTGCCAGCAGCCCCATTCCAGGGGGCTCACAAGAGACCCAGTACTTC. This sequence encodes CASSPIPGGSQETQYF.

V gene TRBV7-2 combines with J gene TRBJ2-1; 9 positions match TRBD2. The length of the CDR3 is 14 residues. Germline V CDR1 and CDR2: SGHTA, FQGNSA. Trimming removed 4 bases from V and 7 bases from J; junction bases left unmatched: 5. CDR3 protein: CASSSRREGNEQFF. CDR3 sequence (DNA): TGTGCCAGCAGCTCGCGGCGGGAGGGGAATGAGCAGTTCTTC.

The rearrangement joins TRBV6-4 to TRBJ2-1; perhaps TRBD2 as D (6 bases). The CDR3 has 14 amino acids. V lost 4 bases to trimming and J lost 9 bases, with 16 bases between them. CDR1 and CDR2 from the germline V gene are MRHNA and SNTAGT. The CDR3 DNA reads TGTGCCAGCAGTGCGGGGGTGGGGAACAGTGAGCAGTTCTTC. Translated: CASSAGVGNSEQFF.

CDR3 loop: CASSLAGQPQHF. The CDR3 DNA reads as TGTGCCAGCAGTTTAGCGGGTCAGCCCCAGCATTTT. This chain uses TRBV28 with TRBJ1-5, with D unresolved. V was shortened by 2 bases and J by 6 bases, with 5 bases between the two germline ends. Germline V gene lookup returns CDR1 MDHEN and CDR2 SYDVKM. The CDR3 runs 12 residues.